These 28 T cell receptor beta chains originate from one sample sequenced in a study of cytomegalovirus exposure and HLA in healthy donors. Use of 60 Vbeta and 13 Jbeta primers characterized the PCR. Sequenced by immunoSEQ multiplex PCR; TCRdb stores in-frame clones only, minus some. The sample shows more than 95,000 clones, about 78% of them seen only once. Sequenced input: PBMCs. These receptors originate from a female donor in good health and CMV-seronegative.

The rearrangement uses TRBV7-6 and TRBJ2-5, with 7 bases identical to TRBD2. The CDR3 covers 15 residues. J gave up 5 bases and V 2 bases, and 8 bases lay outside the gene matches. Germline loops: CDR1 SGHVS, CDR2 FNYEAQ. CDR3 DNA sequence: TGTGCCAGCAGCTTACTACTAGGAGCGGGGGAGACCCAGTACTTC. Protein: CASSLLLGAGETQYF.

This clone occurred a few times. The gene calls are TRBV7-2 and TRBJ2-3, with 9 bases that match TRBD2. CDR3 length equals 16 residues. The V and J ends lost 6 bases and 6 bases, in that order; junction bases with no gene match: 13. CDR1 is SGHTA and CDR2 is FQGNSA in the germline V gene. The CDR3 nucleotides are TGTGCCAGCAGACGGCGGGGGGGCAAAGCCCCTGATACGCAGTATTTT. This encodes CASRRRGGKAPDTQYF. The full variable domain, rest sourced from reference TRBV7-2 and TRBJ2-3, is GAGVSQSPSNKVTEKGKDVELRCDPISGHTALYWYRQSLGQGLEFLIYFQGNSAPDKSGLPSDRFSAERTGGSVSTLTIQRTQQEDSAVYLCASRRRGGKAPDTQYFGPGTRLTVL.

The chain combines TRBV6-6 with TRBJ1-2, with D possibly being TRBD1 (5 bases). The CDR3 loop spans 14 amino acids. Per the germline V gene, CDR1 is MNHNY and CDR2 is SVGAGI (reference sequence). Trimming removed 3 bases at V and 2 bases at J, with 10 bases between. In DNA form, the CDR3 reads TGTGCCAGCAGTTATCAGGGCCAAAACTATGGCTACACCTTC. This translates into CASSYQGQNYGYTF.

This rearrangement joins TRBV10-2 to TRBJ2-7, with D perhaps TRBD2 (5 bases). Germline CDR1 is WSHSY and CDR2 is SAAADI. CDR3 size: 14 residues. Between the trimmed V and J ends, which lost 6 bases and 2 bases, there was a span of 14 bases. The CDR3 here is CASRNGLGPYEQYF. In DNA form, the CDR3 reads TGCGCCAGCAGGAACGGACTGGGTCCCTACGAGCAGTACTTC.

This clone has more than one count but fewer than ten. The V call is TRBV5-1, the J call TRBJ1-4; a weak D match, TRBD1 (6 bases). The CDR3 totals 14 residues. V was cut by 3 bases and J by 8 bases, with 14 bases left in between. The V gene's germline CDR1 is SGHRS and CDR2 YFSETQ. The CDR3 bases are TGCGCCAGCAGCTGGAGCAGGGGTGACGAAAAACTGTTTTTT. Translation gives CASSWSRGDEKLFF.

A word on this clone: One junction end does not reproduce the germline sequence, and a read error may be involved. The chain uses TRBV7-7 and TRBJ2-1, with TRBD2 identical over 11 bases. Per germline, CDR1 SSHAT and CDR2 FNYEAQ (reference sequence). The CDR3 extends over 14 amino acids. For the CDR3, the DNA is TGTGCTAGCAGCGTTAGCGGGGGGGCCGGTGAGCAGTTCTTC. Its protein product is CASSVSGGAGEQFF. The full variable domain, its missing parts supplied by reference TRBV7-7 and TRBJ2-1, is GAGVSQSPRYKVTKRGQDVTLRCDPISSHATLYWYQQALGQGPEFLTYFNYEAQPDKSGLPSDRFSAERPEGSISTLTIQRTEQRDSAMYRCASSVSGGAGEQFFGPGTRLTVL.

This chain connects TRBV9 to TRBJ2-5; no definite D call. The germline V gene encodes CDR1 SGDLS and CDR2 YYNGEE. This CDR3 is 13 amino acids long. V lost 0 bases, J lost 7 bases, and 10 bases lay in between. CDR3 nucleotide sequence: TGTGCCAGCAGCGTAGCTTATCGCGGGACCCAGTACTTC. It yields the protein CASSVAYRGTQYF.

The V call is TRBV18, the J call TRBJ2-7; 9 bases align to TRBD2. V shed 2 bases and J 4 bases; nucleotides not matched to a gene: 3. Germline V CDR1 and CDR2: KGHSH, LQKENI. This CDR3 has 14 amino acids. CDR3 in amino acids: CASSPSGLAYEQYF. The CDR3 region has the DNA TGTGCCAGCTCACCATCGGGACTAGCTTACGAGCAGTACTTC.

The J gene is TRBJ1-5, the V gene TRBV4-1, with TRBD1 matching over 8 bases. Looked up from germline, CDR1 is MGHRA and CDR2 is YSYEKL. Trimming at V came to 1 base and at J to 11 bases, leaving 13 bases not matched to a gene. The CDR3 has 16 residues. In nucleotides, the CDR3 is TGCGCCAGCAGCCAAGGGGGACAGGCCCTAGGCTGGGCCCAGCATTTT. This translates into CASSQGGQALGWAQHF.

This chain uses TRBV7-8 with TRBJ2-7; no definite D call. The CDR3 loop spans 11 amino acids. CDR1 SGHVS and CDR2 FQNEAQ come from the germline V gene. V shed 6 bases and J shed 3 bases, with 6 bases lying between them. The CDR3 loop is CASSPNYEQYF. CDR3 bases: TGTGCCAGCAGTCCTAACTACGAGCAGTACTTC.

The chain employs TRBV2 and TRBJ2-4, with 11 bases identical to TRBD1. Germline lookup yields CDR1 SNHLY and CDR2 FYNNEI. This CDR3 is built from 15 residues. Trimming at V came to 1 base and at J to 9 bases, leaving 5 bases not matched to a gene. CDR3 sequence reads: CASSEGGTGGTIQYF. The CDR3 DNA reads TGTGCCAGCAGTGAAGGGGGGACAGGGGGTACCATTCAGTACTTC.

This clone was seen more than once but under ten times. V gene TRBV6-5 combines with J gene TRBJ2-7; 7 bases are a match to TRBD2. Germline CDR1 is MNHEY and CDR2 is SVGAGI. With 0 bases clipped from V and 5 bases from J, the junction kept 7 bases outside the gene matches. The CDR3 totals 15 residues. Written as DNA, the CDR3 is TGTGCCAGCAGTTACTCGTTCGCGGGAGTCAACGAGCAGTACTTC. Encoded protein: CASSYSFAGVNEQYF.

This clone was detected only once. The chain links TRBV7-8 to TRBJ2-5, with TRBD2 identical over 12 bases. Trimming at V came to 5 bases and at J to 2 bases, leaving 12 bases not matched to a gene. The CDR3 loop spans 18 amino acids. The germline V gene encodes CDR1 SGHVS and CDR2 FQNEAQ. The CDR3 is CASSPRLAGALGQETQYF. The DNA for the CDR3 is TGTGCCAGCAGCCCCCGACTAGCGGGAGCGCTGGGACAAGAGACCCAGTACTTC. Supplemented by reference TRBV7-8 and TRBJ2-5, the full variable domain reads GAGVSQSPRYKVAKRGQDVALRCDPISGHVSLFWYQQALGQGPEFLTYFQNEAQLDKSGLPSDRFFAERPEGSVSTLKIQRTQQEDSAVYLCASSPRLAGALGQETQYFGPGTRLLVL.

The chain links TRBV2 to TRBJ1-4; TRBD1 matches 8 bases. This CDR3 spans 16 amino acids. V shed 7 bases and J 0 bases; nucleotides not matched to a gene: 7. Germline loops: CDR1 SNHLY, CDR2 FYNNEI. Here the CDR3 DNA reads TGTGCCAGCAATATGGCAGGGGGCGCAACTAATGAAAAACTGTTTTTT. Translating gives CASNMAGGATNEKLFF.

The rearrangement joins TRBV5-1 to TRBJ1-3, with 7 nucleotides matching TRBD1. V was pared by 0 bases and J by 4 bases, with 7 bases of the junction left unmatched. In germline, CDR1 is SGHRS, CDR2 YFSETQ. This CDR3 comprises 16 residues. The DNA of the CDR3 is TGCGCCAGCAGCTTGGCCGGACAGGAGTACGGAAACACCATATATTTT. This gives the protein CASSLAGQEYGNTIYF.

V and J are TRBV19 and TRBJ2-3, with 7 bases fitting TRBD2. From germline, CDR1 is LNHDA and CDR2 SQIVND (reference sequence). The CDR3 loop spans 16 amino acids. Trimming took 3 bases from V and 1 from J; bases not matched to a gene: 7. In DNA form, the CDR3 reads TGTGCCAGTAGTATGCGGGGGAGGAGGGGCACAGATACGCAGTATTTT. The encoded protein is CASSMRGRRGTDTQYF.

As regards this clone: The sample carries other DNA sequences with the same CDR3. The J gene is TRBJ2-3, the V gene TRBV9, with D unclear. The CDR3 has 13 amino acids. The V end lost 4 bases, the J end lost 2 bases, and 8 bases lay between the germline ends. Per germline, CDR1 SGDLS and CDR2 YYNGEE. The CDR3 bases are TGTGCCAGCAGCCCCCAGGTCACAGATACGCAGTATTTT. It is translated as CASSPQVTDTQYF.

This chain connects TRBV5-1 to TRBJ2-2; D may be TRBD1 (6 bases). The germline V gene encodes CDR1 SGHRS and CDR2 YFSETQ. This CDR3 is 16 amino acids long. The ends were cut back, 2 bases at V and 4 bases at J, with 15 bases in the middle. In DNA, the CDR3 is TGCGCCAGCAGCTTCCTCGGGACAACTCGCACCGGGGAGCTGTTTTTT. This translates into CASSFLGTTRTGELFF.

The chain links TRBV28 to TRBJ2-2; TRBD1 agrees at 8 bases. Trimming at V came to 4 bases and at J to 1 base, leaving 5 bases not matched to a gene. This CDR3 has 16 residues. Germline loops: CDR1 MDHEN, CDR2 SYDVKM. The DNA for the CDR3 is TGTGCCAGCAGTTCAGGGACAGGCCAGAACACCGGGGAGCTGTTTTTT. Its translation is CASSSGTGQNTGELFF. Supplemented by reference TRBV28 and TRBJ2-2, the full variable domain reads DVKVTQSSRYLVKRTGEKVFLECVQDMDHENMFWYRQDPGLGLRLIYFSYDVKMKEKGDIPEGYSVSREKKERFSLILESASTNQTSMYLCASSSGTGQNTGELFFGEGSRLTVL.

The J gene is TRBJ1-4, the V gene TRBV7-9, with TRBD1 matching over 7 bases. Germline V CDR1 and CDR2: SEHNR, FQNEAQ (reference sequence). Germline trimming cut 1 base from V and 7 bases from J; bases unmatched to any gene: 0. This CDR3 has 13 residues. CDR3 coding DNA: TGTGCCAGCAGCTTAGGGACAGGTGAAAAACTGTTTTTT. Translation: CASSLGTGEKLFF. Based on the CDR3 plus reference TRBV7-9 and TRBJ1-4, the full variable domain is DTGVSQNPRHKITKRGQNVTFRCDPISEHNRLYWYRQTLGQGPEFLTYFQNEAQLEKSRLLSDRFSAERPKGSFSTLEIQRTEQGDSAMYLCASSLGTGEKLFFGSGTQLSVL.

This clone was counted a single time. The V gene is TRBV14, the J gene TRBJ2-6; no reliable D call. The CDR3 covers 16 residues. Germline-derived CDR1 and CDR2 are SGHDN and FVKESK. The V end lost 1 base, the J end lost 0 bases, and 7 bases lay between the germline ends. CDR3 residues: CASSQVPGSGANVLTF. CDR3 sequence (DNA): TGTGCCAGCAGCCAAGTCCCCGGCTCTGGGGCCAACGTCCTGACTTTC.

The CDR3 DNA is TGTGCCAGCAGCTTAACGGGGAGCTTTGATGTCAAAAACATTCAGTACTTC. It codes for CASSLTGSFDVKNIQYF. V gene TRBV5-5 combines with J gene TRBJ2-4; D is perhaps TRBD2 (5 bases). Trimming removed 2 bases at V and 3 bases at J, with 18 bases between. Germline lookup yields CDR1 SGHKS and CDR2 YYEKEE (reference sequence). CDR3 length: 17 amino acids.

The chain links TRBV2 to TRBJ2-2; 7 nucleotides line up with TRBD1. The trim removed 7 bases at V and 5 bases at J, leaving 4 bases unmatched. CDR3 length: 13 amino acids. Germline V gives CDR1 SNHLY, CDR2 FYNNEI. The CDR3 loop is CASKIQGTGELFF. The CDR3 DNA is TGTGCCAGCAAGATACAGGGGACCGGGGAGCTGTTTTTT.

The V gene is TRBV21-1, the J gene TRBJ2-4; the table's D call, TRBD1, has no DNA check behind it. TRBV21-1 is tagged as a pseudogene. The CDR3 sequence is 19 residues long. The CDR3 region has the DNA TGTGCCAGCAGCAAATTCGGGACAGGGGAATCTGTAGCCAAAAACATTCAGTACTTC. It codes for CASSKFGTGESVAKNIQYF.

This chain joins TRBV7-3 and TRBJ1-2; D call uncertain. Germline CDR1 is SGHTA and CDR2 is FQGTGA. The CDR3 has 13 amino acids. V gave up 1 base and J gave up 8 bases, with 11 bases separating them. CDR3 region: CASSLSSGQGYTF. The CDR3 coding sequence is TGTGCCAGCAGCTTAAGTTCAGGTCAGGGCTACACCTTC.

The chain recombines TRBV11-2 with TRBJ2-6; 7 bases match TRBD2. The trim removed 4 bases at V and 3 bases at J, leaving 15 bases unmatched. This CDR3 contains 19 residues. From germline, CDR1 is SGHAT and CDR2 FQNNGV. The CDR3 loop is CASSYTSATAGHGANVLTF. The CDR3 DNA reads TGTGCCAGCAGCTACACTAGCGCGACCGCGGGCCATGGGGCCAACGTCCTGACTTTC.

This clone was counted a few times. This chain joins TRBV30 and TRBJ2-2; no clear D gene. CDR3 length: 13 amino acids. CDR1 GTSNPN and CDR2 SVGIG come from the germline V gene (reference sequence). Trimming left V 2 bases short and J 4 bases short, with 8 bases between. This CDR3 is CAWSKTLTGELFF. The CDR3 DNA reads TGTGCCTGGAGTAAGACACTCACCGGGGAGCTGTTTTTT.

The rearrangement joins TRBV9 to TRBJ2-7, with 9 bases that match TRBD2. Losses at the gene ends were 2 bases for V and 6 bases for J; bases not matched to a gene: 12. CDR1 and CDR2 from the germline V gene are SGDLS and YYNGEE. The CDR3 spans 16 residues. CDR3 protein: CASSVRDASGRREQYF. As DNA, the CDR3 is TGTGCCAGCAGCGTGAGGGATGCCAGCGGGAGGCGCGAGCAGTACTTC.